This is a list of T cell receptor beta chains from one sample in a study of molecular identifiers for immune sequencing clone quantification. TCRdb itself ran the PCR reads through MiXCR, one entry per CDR3 protein. The sample contains 45,000 to 55,000 distinct CDR3 sequences, about a third of which appear only once. Source material: naive CD8+ T cells from blood, with Jurkat cell RNA spiked in. These receptor sequences come from a human donor in good health. Some libraries in this study had Jurkat cell RNA spiked in. CDR3s include the opening cysteine and the closing phenylalanine or tryptophan. D genes are given only for firm matches. Some rows mark clone size as missing; the rest say once, few, many or name a class of expanded clone.

TRBJ2-2	NA	NA	TRBV9	TGTGCCAGCAGCGCCCGGACAAGCGGGTCCACCGGGGAGCCGTTTTTT	CASSARTSGSTGEPFF
TRBJ2-3	NA	NA	TRBV6-2/TRBV6-3	TGTGCCAGCAGTTACAGTATCGCACAGTATGTATCAGATACGCAGTATTTT	CASSYSIAQYVSDTQYF
TRBJ2-7	few	TRBD1	TRBV4-3	TGCGCCAGCAGCCAAGAGGCGCAGGGGGCTTTTTACGAGCAGTACTTC	CASSQEAQGAFYEQYF
TRBJ2-7	few	NA	TRBV7-2	TGTGCCAGCAGCTTACAGGACTACATGAGGGAGCAGTACTTC	CASSLQDYMREQYF
TRBJ2-1	NA	TRBD2	TRBV28	TGTGCCAGCTGTAAGCGGGAGAGGGAGAGGGAGTTCTTC	CASCKREREREFF
TRBJ2-7	NA	NA	TRBV7-9	TGTGCCAGCAGCTTACTCGGCCAGGGCAGCTACGAGCAGTACTTC	CASSLLGQGSYEQYF
TRBJ2-7	NA	NA	TRBV12-3/TRBV12-4	TGTGCCAGCAGTCAAATAGCGGACCTACGAGAGCAGTACTTC	CASSQIADLREQYF
TRBJ2-3	few	TRBD2	TRBV12-3/TRBV12-4	TGTGCCAGCAGTTCGGGACTAGCAATGGATACGCAGTATTTT	CASSSGLAMDTQYF
TRBJ2-1	NA	TRBD1	TRBV4-1	TGCGCCAGCAGCGGGACAGGGGTAAGGGATGAGCAGTTCTTC	CASSGTGVRDEQFF
TRBJ2-3	NA	TRBD2	TRBV19	TGTGCCAGTAGTTGGACTAGCGCTAGCACAGATACGCAGTATTTT	CASSWTSASTDTQYF
TRBJ2-7	NA	NA	TRBV19	TGTGCCAGTAGTACCGCGGGACACCCTTCCTACGAGCAGTACTTC	CASSTAGHPSYEQYF
TRBJ1-1	NA	NA	TRBV28	TGTGCCAGCATGGGGCCGGGTTCGGACACTGAAGCTTTCTTT	CASMGPGSDTEAFF
TRBJ2-1	NA	NA	TRBV25-1	TGTGCCTGCAGAGGAGGGGGAGGGTTCTCCTACAATGAGCAGTTCTTC	CACRGGGGFSYNEQFF
TRBJ2-7	NA	NA	TRBV7-2	TGTGCCAGCAGCTACGGACGGACCTACGAGCAGTACTTC	CASSYGRTYEQYF
TRBJ2-1	NA	NA	TRBV11-2	TGTGCCAGCAGCTCACTGGCTAGTCACTTCGTTGAGCAGTTCTTC	CASSSLASHFVEQFF
TRBJ2-1	many	NA	TRBV15	TGTGCCACGAGGAATGAGCAGTTCTTC	CATRNEQFF
TRBJ1-5	NA	NA	TRBV19	TGTGCCTGTAGTATTTGGGGTAATCAGCCCCAGCATTTT	CACSIWGNQPQHF
TRBJ2-5	few	TRBD2	TRBV6-5	TGTGCCAGCGCGAGTTTCAGCGGGAGAGAGACCCAGTACTTC	CASASFSGRETQYF